The rows below give T cell receptor beta chains drawn from one sample of a study of T cell clones after liver transplantation. Sequenced by immunoSEQ multiplex PCR; TCRdb stores in-frame clones only, minus some. The profile shows about 120,000 clones, about nine tenths of them singletons. This specimen consisted of CD4+ T cells from blood, obtained 12 months after liver transplant. The receptor source for this set is a human patient who received a liver transplant. Some of the T cells might come from the graft donor. CDR3s include the opening cysteine and the closing phenylalanine or tryptophan. Each record gives: J gene, clone size, D gene, V gene, CDR3 protein, CDR3 DNA. D genes are given only for firm matches. Rows give clone size only sometimes, using once, few, many, or a class for an expanded clone.

J gene: TRBJ2-5; clone size: .; D gene: TRBD2; V gene: TRBV7-6; CDR3 protein: CASSLQREGETQYF; CDR3 DNA: TGTGCCAGCAGCCTACAGCGGGAGGGGGAGACCCAGTACTTC
J gene: TRBJ2-5; clone size: .; D gene: TRBD1; V gene: TRBV5-1; CDR3 protein: CASSTKTGDGETQYF; CDR3 DNA: TGCGCCAGCAGCACCAAGACAGGGGACGGGGAGACCCAGTACTTC
J gene: TRBJ1-5; clone size: .; D gene: .; V gene: TRBV30; CDR3 protein: CAWAGSLGDQPQHF; CDR3 DNA: TGTGCCTGGGCCGGGTCCCTCGGCGATCAGCCCCAGCATTTT
J gene: TRBJ2-3; clone size: .; D gene: .; V gene: TRBV11-3; CDR3 protein: CASSVGDGDTDTQYF; CDR3 DNA: TGTGCCAGCAGCGTAGGGGACGGAGACACAGATACGCAGTATTTT
J gene: TRBJ2-2; clone size: .; D gene: .; V gene: TRBV29-1; CDR3 protein: CSAEGGIANTGELFF; CDR3 DNA: TGCAGCGCCGAGGGGGGCATCGCGAACACCGGGGAGCTGTTTTTT
J gene: TRBJ1-1; clone size: .; D gene: .; V gene: TRBV9; CDR3 protein: CASSADTGTGKNTEAFF; CDR3 DNA: TGTGCCAGCAGCGCTGACACTGGGACGGGGAAAAACACTGAAGCTTTCTTT
J gene: TRBJ1-1; clone size: few; D gene: TRBD1; V gene: TRBV19; CDR3 protein: CASSIGTVPRAFF; CDR3 DNA: TGTGCCAGTAGTATCGGGACAGTACCAAGGGCTTTCTTT
J gene: TRBJ1-3; clone size: .; D gene: .; V gene: TRBV10-3; CDR3 protein: CAISEAGSGNTIYF; CDR3 DNA: TGTGCCATCAGTGAAGCGGGATCTGGAAACACCATATATTTT
J gene: TRBJ2-5; clone size: .; D gene: .; V gene: TRBV11-2; CDR3 protein: CASSLAKGGVWETQYF; CDR3 DNA: TGTGCCAGCAGCCTCGCGAAAGGAGGAGTTTGGGAGACCCAGTACTTC
J gene: TRBJ2-3; clone size: .; D gene: .; V gene: TRBV18; CDR3 protein: CASSPRTDTQYF; CDR3 DNA: TGTGCCAGCTCACCACGAACAGATACGCAGTATTTT
J gene: TRBJ2-3; clone size: .; D gene: .; V gene: TRBV6-5; CDR3 protein: CASSSLGGLTDTQYF; CDR3 DNA: TGTGCCAGCAGTTCCCTGGGGGGGCTGACAGATACGCAGTATTTT
J gene: TRBJ2-3; clone size: .; D gene: .; V gene: TRBV9; CDR3 protein: CASSRGRYRETDTQYF; CDR3 DNA: TGTGCCAGCAGCCGTGGGCGGTATCGGGAGACCGATACGCAGTATTTT
J gene: TRBJ1-4; clone size: .; D gene: .; V gene: TRBV4-3; CDR3 protein: CASSQEPKSGASEKLFF; CDR3 DNA: TGCGCCAGCAGCCAAGAACCCAAATCGGGGGCTAGCGAAAAACTGTTTTTT
J gene: TRBJ2-7; clone size: .; D gene: .; V gene: TRBV29-1; CDR3 protein: CSVPGVGYEQYF; CDR3 DNA: TGCAGCGTGCCGGGGGTCGGGTACGAGCAGTACTTC
J gene: TRBJ1-5; clone size: .; D gene: TRBD1; V gene: TRBV19; CDR3 protein: CASRRTGVGNQPQHF; CDR3 DNA: TGTGCCAGTAGGAGGACAGGGGTCGGCAATCAGCCCCAGCATTTT
J gene: TRBJ1-4; clone size: .; D gene: TRBD1; V gene: TRBV27; CDR3 protein: CASSSYSQGGEKLFF; CDR3 DNA: TGTGCCAGCAGTTCCTACTCACAGGGGGGAGAAAAACTGTTTTTT
J gene: TRBJ2-7; clone size: .; D gene: .; V gene: TRBV5-1; CDR3 protein: CASSRLDPSYEQYF; CDR3 DNA: TGCGCCAGCAGTAGACTTGACCCGTCCTACGAGCAGTACTTC